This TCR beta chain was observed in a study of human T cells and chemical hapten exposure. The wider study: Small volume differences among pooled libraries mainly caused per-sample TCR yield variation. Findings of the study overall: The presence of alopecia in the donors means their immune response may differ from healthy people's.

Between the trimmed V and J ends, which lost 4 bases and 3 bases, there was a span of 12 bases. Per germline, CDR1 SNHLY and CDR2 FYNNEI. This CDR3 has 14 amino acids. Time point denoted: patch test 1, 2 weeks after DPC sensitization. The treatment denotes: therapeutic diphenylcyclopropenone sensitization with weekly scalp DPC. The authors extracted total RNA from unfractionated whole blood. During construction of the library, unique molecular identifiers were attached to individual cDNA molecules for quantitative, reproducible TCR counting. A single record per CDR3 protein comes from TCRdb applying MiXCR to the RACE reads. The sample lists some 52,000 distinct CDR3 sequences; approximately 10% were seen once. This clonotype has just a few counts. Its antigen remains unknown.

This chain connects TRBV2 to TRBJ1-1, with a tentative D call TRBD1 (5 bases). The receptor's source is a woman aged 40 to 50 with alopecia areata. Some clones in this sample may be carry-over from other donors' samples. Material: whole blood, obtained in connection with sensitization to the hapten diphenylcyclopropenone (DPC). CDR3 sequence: CASSGGLGDTEAFF. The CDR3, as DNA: TGTGCCAGCAGTGGTGGCCTGGGGGACACTGAAGCTTTCTTT. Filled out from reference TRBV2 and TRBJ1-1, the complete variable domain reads EPEVTQTPSHQVTQMGQEVILRCVPISNHLYFYWYRQILGQKVEFLVSFYNNEISEKSEIFDDQFSVERPDGSNFTLKIRSTKLEDSAMYFCASSGGLGDTEAFFGQGTRLTVV.